This T cell receptor beta chain is from a study of prognosis after radiotherapy for stage I lung cancer. Across the study: Progression was not significant in fewer than 18 patients, whereas four developed distant metastases (median 7 months) after radiotherapy.

With regard to this clonotype: No antigen is known for it. This may stem from a read error, because a much larger clone lies one nucleotide away.

Multiplex PCR, run in two rounds, amplified TCR beta CDR3 from genomic DNA. Used in first-round PCR were primers specific to each TRBV and TRBJ gene. TCRdb re-called the multiplex PCR reads through MiXCR, storing one row per CDR3 protein. The sample records 15,000 to 20,000 distinct CDR3 sequences, roughly 26% being singletons. Findings of the study overall: Among patients who developed distant metastases, Shannon entropy after stereotactic body radiation therapy was lower.

The starting material was PBMCs, obtained before or after stereotactic body radiation therapy (not recorded which). This receptor was identified in a donor aged 50 or older with non-small cell lung cancer.

DNA for the CDR3: TGTGCCAGCAGTTTGAGTTTCTACGAGCAGTGCTTC. Amino acid sequence: CASSLSFYEQCF. The chain is built from TRBV12-3 or TRBV12-4 and TRBJ2-7, with D unclear. This CDR3 has 12 amino acids.